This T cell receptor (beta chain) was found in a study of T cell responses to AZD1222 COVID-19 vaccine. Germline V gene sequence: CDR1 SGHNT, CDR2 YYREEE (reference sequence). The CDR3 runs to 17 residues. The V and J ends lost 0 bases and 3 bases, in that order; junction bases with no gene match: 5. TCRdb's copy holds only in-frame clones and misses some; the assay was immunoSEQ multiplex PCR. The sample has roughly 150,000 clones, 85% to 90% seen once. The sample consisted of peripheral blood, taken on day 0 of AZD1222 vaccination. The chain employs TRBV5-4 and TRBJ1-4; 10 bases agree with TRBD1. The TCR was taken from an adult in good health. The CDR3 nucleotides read TGTGCCAGCAGCTTGGGACAGGGGGCGAGGGCTAATGAAAAACTGTTTTTT. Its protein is CASSLGQGARANEKLFF.